This T cell receptor beta chain derives from a study of blood T cell repertoires in COVID-19. Study-level background: Researchers got acute and convalescent COVID-19 samples from the United States, Italy and Spain. The analysed material was cDNA or gDNA that came from T cells, B-cell-depleted T cells, or PBMCs.

In the study's own analysis: Estimation of nucleated cell counts relied on the amplification of reference gene primers. Produced via immunoSEQ multiplex PCR; TCRdb's table is partial and in-frame only. V and J calls and clone size are copied from that table; D and trimming were computed from the DNA. This table holds about 69,000 clones, roughly 73% found once. The TCR originated in a human donor in a cohort sampled during active COVID-19. Sequenced material: peripheral blood.

The CDR3 sequence is CSVEGTGENEKLFF. The CDR3 DNA sequence: TGCAGCGTTGAAGGGACAGGGGAGAATGAAAAACTGTTTTTT. The chain combines TRBV29-1 with TRBJ1-4, with 9 bases that match TRBD1. CDR1 SQVTM and CDR2 ANQGSEA come from the germline V gene. The CDR3 runs to 14 residues. Trimming took 1 base from V and 5 from J; bases not matched to a gene: 2.